This TCR beta chain was identified during a study of T cells after yellow fever vaccination. Study-level points and caveats: Abundant clonotypes from the bulk population could have been carried over as contaminants into FACS-sorted repertoires. Overall, a small share of clonotypes was seen in both CD4 and CD8 compartments.

Per germline, CDR1 LGHDT and CDR2 YNNKEL (reference sequence). V dropped 2 bases and J dropped 5 bases, with 6 bases sitting between them. CDR3 size: 13 residues. TCRdb reprocessed the 5' RACE reads with MiXCR, giving one entry per CDR3 protein. The table lists roughly 150,000 distinct CDR3 sequences, 6.5% to 8.5% of them singletons. Regarding this clonotype: Its antigen is undetermined.

This sample comprised CD4+ T cells sorted from PBMCs, obtained about 5 days after the first yellow fever vaccination. This TCR was recovered from a man aged 18 to 35 who received the YFV17D yellow fever vaccine. The rearrangement joins TRBV3-1 to TRBJ2-2; D ambiguous. Here the CDR3 reads CASSQSQTGELFF. The CDR3 DNA is TGTGCCAGCAGCCAATCACAAACCGGGGAGCTGTTTTTT.